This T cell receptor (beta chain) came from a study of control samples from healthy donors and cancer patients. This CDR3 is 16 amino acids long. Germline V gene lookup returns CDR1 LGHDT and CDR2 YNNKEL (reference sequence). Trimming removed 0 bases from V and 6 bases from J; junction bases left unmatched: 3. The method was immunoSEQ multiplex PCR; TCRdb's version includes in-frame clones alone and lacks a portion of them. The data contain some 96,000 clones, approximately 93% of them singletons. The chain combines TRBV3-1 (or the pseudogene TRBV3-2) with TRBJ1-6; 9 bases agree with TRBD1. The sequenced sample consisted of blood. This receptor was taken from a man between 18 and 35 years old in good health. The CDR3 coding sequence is TGTGCCAGCAGCCAAGATGGGACAGGGATTAATTCACCCCTCCACTTT. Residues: CASSQDGTGINSPLHF.